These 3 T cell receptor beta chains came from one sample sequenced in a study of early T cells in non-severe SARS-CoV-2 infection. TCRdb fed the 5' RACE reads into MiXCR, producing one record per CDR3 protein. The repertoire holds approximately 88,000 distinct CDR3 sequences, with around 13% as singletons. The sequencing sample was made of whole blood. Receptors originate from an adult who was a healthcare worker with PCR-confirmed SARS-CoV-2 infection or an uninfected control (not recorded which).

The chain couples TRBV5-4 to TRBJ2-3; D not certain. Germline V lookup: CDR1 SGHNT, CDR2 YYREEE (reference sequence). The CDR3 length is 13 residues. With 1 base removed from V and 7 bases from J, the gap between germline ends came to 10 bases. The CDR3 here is CASSLRSAHTQYF. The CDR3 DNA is TGTGCCAGCAGCTTGAGGTCAGCACATACGCAGTATTTT.

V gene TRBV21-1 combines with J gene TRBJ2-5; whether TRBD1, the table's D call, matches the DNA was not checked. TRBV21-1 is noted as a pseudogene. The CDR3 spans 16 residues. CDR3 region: CASSNWWGRLQETQYF. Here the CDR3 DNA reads TGTGCCAGCAGCAATTGGTGGGGGAGATTACAAGAGACCCAGTACTTC.

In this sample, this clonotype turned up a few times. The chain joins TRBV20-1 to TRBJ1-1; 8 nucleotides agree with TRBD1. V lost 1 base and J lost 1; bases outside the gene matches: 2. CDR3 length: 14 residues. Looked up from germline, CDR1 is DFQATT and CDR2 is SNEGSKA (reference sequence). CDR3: CSARGQGRNTEAFF. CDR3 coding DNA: TGCAGTGCTAGAGGACAGGGGAGGAACACTGAAGCTTTCTTT.